These T cell receptor beta chains were read from a single sample in a study of blood T cell repertoires in COVID-19. The assay was immunoSEQ multiplex PCR, and TCRdb's table has in-frame clones only and misses some. The sample lists 70,000 to 95,000 clones; about 80% were seen once. The specimen sequenced was peripheral blood. These receptors came from a human donor in a cohort sampled during active COVID-19. CDR3s include the opening cysteine and the closing phenylalanine or tryptophan. The D gene is left open where the match is weak. The listing skips clone size in some rows; elsewhere it reads once, few, many or a size class.

>NA|TRBJ2-1|TRBV3-1/TRBV3-2|NA
CASSHGLNNEQFF
TGTGCCAGCAGCCACGGACTGAACAATGAGCAGTTCTTC
>NA|TRBJ2-7|TRBV23-1|NA
CASSQSRRAYEQYF
TGCGCCAGCAGTCAATCGCGCCGAGCCTACGAGCAGTACTTC
>TRBD1|TRBJ1-1|TRBV5-1|NA
CASSRDREAFF
TGCGCCAGCAGCAGGGACAGGGAAGCTTTCTTT
>TRBD1|TRBJ1-1|TRBV6-5|NA
CASSLRGPWSEAFF
TGTGCCAGCAGTTTGAGGGGGCCGTGGTCTGAAGCTTTCTTT
>TRBD2|TRBJ2-7|TRBV6-5|NA
CASRAGTSGTYEQYF
TGTGCCAGCAGGGCCGGGACTAGCGGGACCTACGAGCAGTACTTC
>NA|TRBJ2-7|TRBV4-2|NA
CASGPTRIRSYEQYF
TGTGCCAGCGGTCCAACCCGGATCAGGTCCTACGAGCAGTACTTC
>TRBD2|TRBJ2-1|TRBV18|NA
CASSPQLAGEGGEQFF
TGTGCCAGCTCACCTCAGCTAGCGGGAGAGGGAGGTGAGCAGTTCTTC
>TRBD1|TRBJ2-5|TRBV19|NA
CASSSGGRGEETQYF
TGTGCCAGTAGTTCAGGGGGCAGGGGTGAGGAGACCCAGTACTTC
>NA|TRBJ1-4|TRBV3-1/TRBV3-2|few
CASSPRGSSNEKLFF
TGTGCCAGCAGCCCCCGGGGTTCGAGTAATGAAAAACTGTTTTTT
>NA|TRBJ2-2|TRBV6-5|NA
CASSSLRVNTGELFF
TGTGCCAGCAGTTCCTTGAGGGTGAACACCGGGGAGCTGTTTTTT
>NA|TRBJ2-7|TRBV19|once
CASRRATGEQYF
TGTGCCAGCCGACGGGCTACGGGAGAGCAGTACTTC
>TRBD2|TRBJ2-7|TRBV6-6|NA
CASSLQTGTSWVYEQYF
TGTGCCAGCAGTCTCCAGACCGGGACTAGCTGGGTTTACGAGCAGTACTTC
>TRBD1|TRBJ1-4|TRBV6-5|NA
CASRADRGNEKLFF
TGTGCCAGCAGAGCGGACAGGGGAAATGAAAAACTGTTTTTT
>NA|TRBJ1-1|TRBV5-1|NA
CASTVRENTEAFF
TGCGCCAGCACAGTCAGGGAGAACACTGAAGCTTTCTTT
>NA|TRBJ1-5|TRBV28|few
CASSPWGGTNQPQHF
TGTGCCAGCAGCCCCTGGGGGGGGACCAATCAGCCCCAGCATTTT
>NA|TRBJ1-2|TRBV27|NA
CASSLRHRVGGYTF
TGTGCCAGCAGTTTACGGCACAGGGTCGGGGGCTACACCTTC
>NA|TRBJ2-7|TRBV28|NA
CASSPRRGQGFYEQYF
TGTGCCAGCAGCCCCCGGCGCGGGCAGGGGTTCTACGAGCAGTACTTC
>TRBD2|TRBJ2-1|TRBV2|NA
CASSGLAGGNEQFF
TGTGCCAGCAGTGGACTAGCGGGAGGCAATGAGCAGTTCTTC